This TCR beta chain was sequenced in a study of long-term antiretroviral therapy in people with HIV. Researchers report immunoSEQ v3.0 was run at survey level. This table comes from immunoSEQ multiplex PCR, and its TCRdb copy is limited to in-frame clones, with some not included. The sample lists around 19,000 clones, around three quarters occurring once. The V segment lost 7 bases and the J segment 5 bases; nucleotides outside the gene matches: 13. This CDR3 spans 15 amino acids. Germline CDR1 reads SNHLY; CDR2 reads FYNNEI. Sequencing was performed on unsorted PBMCs, taken 2.9 years after starting antiretroviral therapy. V and J are TRBV2 and TRBJ1-1, with 7 bases lining up with TRBD1. This clonotype was sampled from a woman between 25 and 40 years old with HIV. The CDR3 sequence: CASTLLPGGGTEAFF. The CDR3 nucleotides read TGTGCCAGCACGCTCCTGCCAGGGGGAGGGACTGAAGCTTTCTTT.